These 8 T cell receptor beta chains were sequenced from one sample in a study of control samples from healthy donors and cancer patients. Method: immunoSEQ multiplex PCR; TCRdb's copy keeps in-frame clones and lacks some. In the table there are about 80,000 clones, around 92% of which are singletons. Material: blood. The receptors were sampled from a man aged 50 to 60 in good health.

The CDR3 DNA reads as TGTGCCAGCAGCTTGGAAGGGGTAGGTGGCTACACCTTC. This codes for CASSLEGVGGYTF. The V gene is TRBV5-6, the J gene TRBJ1-2, with D possibly matching TRBD1 (5 bases). Germline V gene data show CDR1 as SGHDT and CDR2 as YYEEEE. This CDR3 contains 13 residues. The V end lost 0 bases, the J end lost 7 bases, and 10 bases lay between the germline ends.

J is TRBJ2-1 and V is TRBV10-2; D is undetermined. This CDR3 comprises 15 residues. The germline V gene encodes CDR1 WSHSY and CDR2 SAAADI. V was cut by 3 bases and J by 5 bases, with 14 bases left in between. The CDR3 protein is CASSEVVGLNNEQFF. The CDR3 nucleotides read TGCGCCAGCAGTGAAGTAGTCGGCCTGAACAATGAGCAGTTCTTC.

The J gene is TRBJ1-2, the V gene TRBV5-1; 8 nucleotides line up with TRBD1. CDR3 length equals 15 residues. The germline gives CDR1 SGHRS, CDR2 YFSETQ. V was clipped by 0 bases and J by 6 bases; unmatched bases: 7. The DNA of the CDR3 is TGCGCCAGCAGCTTGGGGGCTCAGGGGGCGGATGGCTACACCTTC. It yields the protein CASSLGAQGADGYTF.

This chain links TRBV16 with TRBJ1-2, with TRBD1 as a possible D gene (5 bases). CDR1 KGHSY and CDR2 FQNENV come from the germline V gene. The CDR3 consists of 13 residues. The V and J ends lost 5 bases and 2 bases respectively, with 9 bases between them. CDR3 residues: CASSYSGNYGYTF. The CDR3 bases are TGTGCCAGCAGCTATTCAGGGAACTATGGCTACACCTTC.

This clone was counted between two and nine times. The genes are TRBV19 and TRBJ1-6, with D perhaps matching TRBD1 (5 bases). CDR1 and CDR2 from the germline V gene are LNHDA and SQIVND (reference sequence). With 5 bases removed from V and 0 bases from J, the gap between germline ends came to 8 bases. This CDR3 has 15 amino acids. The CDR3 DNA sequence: TGTGCCAGTAGTGCAGGGAACTCCTATAATTCACCCCTCCACTTT. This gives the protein CASSAGNSYNSPLHF.

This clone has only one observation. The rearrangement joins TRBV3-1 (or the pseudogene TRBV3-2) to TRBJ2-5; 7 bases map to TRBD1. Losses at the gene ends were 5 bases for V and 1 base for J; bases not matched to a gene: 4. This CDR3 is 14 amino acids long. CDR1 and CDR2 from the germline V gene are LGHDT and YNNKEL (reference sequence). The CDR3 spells CASSRGQSQETQYF. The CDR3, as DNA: TGTGCCAGCAGCAGGGGACAGAGCCAAGAGACCCAGTACTTC.

In DNA form, the CDR3 reads TGTGCCAGCAGTTTATTTCTGAACACTGAAGCTTTCTTT. It is translated as CASSLFLNTEAFF. The chain employs TRBV12-3 or TRBV12-4 and TRBJ1-1; D not resolved. The V gene lost 2 bases and the J gene lost 0 bases, with 4 bases spanning the gap. This CDR3 contains 13 residues.

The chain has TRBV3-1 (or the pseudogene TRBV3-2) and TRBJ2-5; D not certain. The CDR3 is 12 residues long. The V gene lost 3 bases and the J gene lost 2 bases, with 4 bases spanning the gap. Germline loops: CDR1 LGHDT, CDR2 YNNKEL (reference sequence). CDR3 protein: CASSHAQETQYF. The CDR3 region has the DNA TGTGCCAGCAGCCACGCTCAAGAGACCCAGTACTTC.